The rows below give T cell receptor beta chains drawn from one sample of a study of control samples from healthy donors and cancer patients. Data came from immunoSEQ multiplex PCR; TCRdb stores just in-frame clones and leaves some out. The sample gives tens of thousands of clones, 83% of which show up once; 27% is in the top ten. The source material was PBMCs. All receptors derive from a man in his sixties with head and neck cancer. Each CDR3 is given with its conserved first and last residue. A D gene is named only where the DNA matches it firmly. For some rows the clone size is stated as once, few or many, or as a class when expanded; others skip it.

CDR3aa: CASSESDVQGYTF
CDR3nt: TGCGCCAGCAGTGAGTCCGACGTTCAGGGCTACACCTTC
d_gene: NA
abundance: few
v_gene: TRBV10-2
j_gene: TRBJ1-2

CDR3aa: CASSPGQGRLTEAFF
CDR3nt: TGTGCCAGTAGTCCCGGACAGGGGCGGTTAACTGAAGCTTTCTTT
d_gene: TRBD1
abundance: NA
v_gene: TRBV19
j_gene: TRBJ1-1

CDR3aa: CASSDRKYGYTF
CDR3nt: TGTGCCAGCAGTGACAGGAAGTATGGCTACACCTTC
d_gene: NA
abundance: NA
v_gene: TRBV6-2/TRBV6-3
j_gene: TRBJ1-2

CDR3aa: CASSQWGDTSGSGYNEQFF
CDR3nt: TGTGCCAGCAGCCAATGGGGGGATACTAGCGGGAGTGGCTACAATGAGCAGTTCTTC
d_gene: TRBD2
abundance: NA
v_gene: TRBV7-9
j_gene: TRBJ2-1

CDR3aa: CASSFTGGEVGYTF
CDR3nt: TGTGCCAGCAGTTTTACAGGGGGCGAGGTTGGCTACACCTTC
d_gene: TRBD1
abundance: NA
v_gene: TRBV28
j_gene: TRBJ1-2

CDR3aa: CASSEGRGPEAFF
CDR3nt: TGTGCCAGCAGTGAGGGCAGGGGGCCTGAAGCTTTCTTT
d_gene: TRBD1
abundance: NA
v_gene: TRBV2
j_gene: TRBJ1-1

CDR3aa: CASSSLQGNTEAFF
CDR3nt: TGCGCCAGCAGCTCCCTTCAGGGTAACACTGAAGCTTTCTTT
d_gene: NA
abundance: NA
v_gene: TRBV5-1
j_gene: TRBJ1-1

CDR3aa: CASSRTGGEYEQYF
CDR3nt: TGTGCCAGCTCGAGGACAGGGGGCGAATACGAGCAGTACTTC
d_gene: TRBD1
abundance: NA
v_gene: TRBV18
j_gene: TRBJ2-7

CDR3aa: CASSLAPQTNEKLFF
CDR3nt: TGCGCCAGCAGCTTGGCCCCACAGACCAATGAAAAACTGTTTTTT
d_gene: NA
abundance: NA
v_gene: TRBV5-1
j_gene: TRBJ1-4

CDR3aa: CASSRTPSYEQYF
CDR3nt: TGCGCCAGCAGCCGGACACCCTCCTACGAGCAGTACTTC
d_gene: NA
abundance: NA
v_gene: TRBV4-1
j_gene: TRBJ2-7

CDR3aa: CASSTGQTIYGYTF
CDR3nt: TGTGCCAGTAGTACTGGACAGACTATCTATGGCTACACCTTC
d_gene: NA
abundance: NA
v_gene: TRBV19
j_gene: TRBJ1-2

CDR3aa: CASSALGTGGGLTQYF
CDR3nt: TGTGCCAGCAGTGCACTCGGGACAGGAGGTGGTTTGACCCAGTACTTC
d_gene: TRBD1
abundance: NA
v_gene: TRBV2
j_gene: TRBJ2-5

CDR3aa: CASSLGLAAGGSPETQYF
CDR3nt: TGTGCCAGCAGCTTAGGGTTAGCGGCGGGAGGCAGCCCGGAGACCCAGTACTTC
d_gene: TRBD2
abundance: NA
v_gene: TRBV11-3
j_gene: TRBJ2-5

CDR3aa: CASSLASKDTQYF
CDR3nt: TGTGCCAGCAGCTTGGCTAGCAAAGATACGCAGTATTTT
d_gene: NA
abundance: NA
v_gene: TRBV5-5
j_gene: TRBJ2-3

CDR3aa: CASSLALREVDTQYF
CDR3nt: TGCGCCAGCAGCTTGGCCTTGCGGGAGGTAGATACGCAGTATTTT
d_gene: TRBD2
abundance: NA
v_gene: TRBV5-1
j_gene: TRBJ2-3

CDR3aa: CASSLDLLADTQYF
CDR3nt: TGTGCCAGCAGCTTAGATTTGTTGGCGGATACGCAGTATTTT
d_gene: NA
abundance: NA
v_gene: TRBV11-2
j_gene: TRBJ2-3

CDR3aa: CSVGALAGGNEQFF
CDR3nt: TGCAGCGTTGGGGCACTAGCGGGCGGCAATGAGCAGTTCTTC
d_gene: TRBD2
abundance: NA
v_gene: TRBV29-1
j_gene: TRBJ2-1

CDR3aa: CASSQWTSGDSTDTQYF
CDR3nt: TGTGCCAGCAGCCAATGGACTAGCGGAGACAGCACAGATACGCAGTATTTT
d_gene: TRBD2
abundance: once
v_gene: TRBV16
j_gene: TRBJ2-3

CDR3aa: CASSLVAGAEAFF
CDR3nt: TGCGCCAGCAGCTTGGTGGCAGGGGCTGAAGCTTTCTTT
d_gene: NA
abundance: few
v_gene: TRBV5-1
j_gene: TRBJ1-1

CDR3aa: CASSPTGYYEQYF
CDR3nt: TGTGCCAGCAGCCCGACAGGGTATTACGAGCAGTACTTC
d_gene: TRBD1
abundance: few
v_gene: TRBV12-3/TRBV12-4
j_gene: TRBJ2-7

CDR3aa: CASSEARSSNQPQHF
CDR3nt: TGTGCCAGCAGTGAAGCACGGAGTAGCAATCAGCCCCAGCATTTT
d_gene: NA
abundance: NA
v_gene: TRBV6-1
j_gene: TRBJ1-5

CDR3aa: CASSKRDRANYGYTF
CDR3nt: TGTGCCAGTAGTAAACGGGACAGAGCTAACTATGGCTACACCTTC
d_gene: TRBD1
abundance: NA
v_gene: TRBV19
j_gene: TRBJ1-2

CDR3aa: CSVRGRVEQFF
CDR3nt: TGCAGTGTTCGCGGGAGGGTTGAGCAGTTCTTC
d_gene: TRBD2
abundance: NA
v_gene: TRBV20-1
j_gene: TRBJ2-1

CDR3aa: CSVEYPRGTQYF
CDR3nt: TGCAGCGTTGAATATCCCAGAGGAACGCAGTATTTT
d_gene: NA
abundance: few
v_gene: TRBV29-1
j_gene: TRBJ2-3

CDR3aa: CASSYSDTQYF
CDR3nt: TGCGCCAGCAGCTACTCAGATACGCAGTATTTT
d_gene: NA
abundance: NA
v_gene: TRBV5-1
j_gene: TRBJ2-3

CDR3aa: CSASLTSYNEQFF
CDR3nt: TGCAGTGCTAGTCTAACCTCCTACAATGAGCAGTTCTTC
d_gene: NA
abundance: NA
v_gene: TRBV20-1
j_gene: TRBJ2-1

CDR3aa: CASSNRDSGTDTQYF
CDR3nt: TGTGCCAGCAGTAATAGGGACTCCGGCACAGATACGCAGTATTTT
d_gene: NA
abundance: NA
v_gene: TRBV28
j_gene: TRBJ2-3

CDR3aa: CASSSDETAGTDSRVGNQPQHF
CDR3nt: TGTGCCAGCAGCTCCGACGAAACTGCCGGGACAGACAGCCGAGTGGGCAATCAGCCCCAGCATTTT
d_gene: NA
abundance: NA
v_gene: TRBV21-1
j_gene: TRBJ1-5

CDR3aa: CASSLDPGGRTLSYEQYF
CDR3nt: TGCGCCAGCAGCCTGGACCCCGGGGGGAGGACCCTCTCCTACGAGCAGTACTTC
d_gene: TRBD2
abundance: NA
v_gene: TRBV5-1
j_gene: TRBJ2-7

CDR3aa: CASSLDHTDTQYF
CDR3nt: TGTGCCAGCAGCTTAGATCACACAGATACGCAGTATTTT
d_gene: NA
abundance: NA
v_gene: TRBV11-3
j_gene: TRBJ2-3

CDR3aa: CASSLAESFPGYTF
CDR3nt: TGTGCCAGCAGCTTGGCCGAGTCTTTTCCTGGCTACACCTTC
d_gene: NA
abundance: NA
v_gene: TRBV5-5
j_gene: TRBJ1-2

CDR3aa: CASSLAGSGANVLTF
CDR3nt: TGCGCCAGCAGCTTGGCCGGGTCTGGGGCCAACGTCCTGACTTTC
d_gene: NA
abundance: NA
v_gene: TRBV5-1
j_gene: TRBJ2-6

CDR3aa: CASSIGAGLVTEAFF
CDR3nt: TGTGCCAGTAGTATAGGGGCAGGGTTAGTCACTGAAGCTTTCTTT
d_gene: NA
abundance: NA
v_gene: TRBV19
j_gene: TRBJ1-1

CDR3aa: CASKGREKHTEAFF
CDR3nt: TGTGCCAGCAAAGGAAGGGAGAAACACACTGAAGCTTTCTTT
d_gene: NA
abundance: NA
v_gene: TRBV27
j_gene: TRBJ1-1

CDR3aa: CATRRGDREAFF
CDR3nt: TGTGCCACCAGGAGAGGGGACAGGGAAGCTTTCTTT
d_gene: TRBD1
abundance: NA
v_gene: TRBV15
j_gene: TRBJ1-1

CDR3aa: CASSLEGGSAEQYF
CDR3nt: TGTGCCAGCAGTTTGGAAGGGGGCAGCGCCGAGCAGTACTTC
d_gene: TRBD1
abundance: NA
v_gene: TRBV28
j_gene: TRBJ2-7

CDR3aa: CSVGSYYEQYF
CDR3nt: TGCAGCGTTGGATCCTACTACGAGCAGTACTTC
d_gene: NA
abundance: once
v_gene: TRBV29-1
j_gene: TRBJ2-7

CDR3aa: CASSRPGDYNEQFF
CDR3nt: TGTGCCAGCAGTAGGCCGGGAGACTACAATGAGCAGTTCTTC
d_gene: NA
abundance: NA
v_gene: TRBV28
j_gene: TRBJ2-1

CDR3aa: CASSSTGDYGYTF
CDR3nt: TGTGCCAGCAGTTCCACAGGGGACTATGGCTACACCTTC
d_gene: TRBD1
abundance: NA
v_gene: TRBV28
j_gene: TRBJ1-2

CDR3aa: CASSGGGRPEAFF
CDR3nt: TGTGCCAGCAGTGGCGGGGGGCGGCCTGAAGCTTTCTTT
d_gene: NA
abundance: once
v_gene: TRBV28
j_gene: TRBJ1-1